Listed below are T cell receptor beta chains from one sample, sequenced in a study of cytomegalovirus exposure and HLA in healthy donors. Assay used: immunoSEQ multiplex PCR; TCRdb lists only in-frame clones, some missing. This table has about 130,000 clones, around three quarters appearing once. Sequencing input: PBMCs. All receptors come from a woman aged 45 to 65 in good health and CMV-seronegative. Both conserved end residues are trimmed from each CDR3. The D gene is left open where the match is weak.

TRBV7-2,TRBJ2-7,NA,ASSRLYEQY
TRBV5-5,TRBJ2-2,TRBD2,ASSPKLAYLGELF
TRBV9,TRBJ2-2,NA,ASSEGNRAKIAGELF
TRBV27,TRBJ1-2,TRBD1,ASSRDRGPANYGYT
TRBV6-6,TRBJ1-1,NA,ASSYPGGASNTEAF
TRBV2,TRBJ2-7,NA,ASSEQGIAYEQY
TRBV6-5,TRBJ1-2,TRBD1,ASSGTGGTNYGYT
TRBV7-2,TRBJ2-3,NA,ASSLAGGSTDTQY
TRBV27,TRBJ2-1,TRBD1,ARAFLDRDREF
TRBV4-2,TRBJ2-5,NA,ASSRKSGDVETQY
TRBV6-5,TRBJ1-2,NA,ASSGSGYGYT